The next 3 T cell receptor beta chains were all read from a single sample in a study of T-cell reconstitution after alpha-beta-depleted transplantation in children. Unique molecular identifiers were incorporated into the prepared TCRbeta library. One entry per CDR3 protein results from TCRdb running MiXCR on the PCR reads. The sample lists about 110,000 distinct CDR3 sequences; approximately 6.4% were seen once. Source: PBMCs, mostly from graft donor cells, taken 360 days after TCRalphabeta/CD19-depleted stem cell transplant. The source is a male patient between 2 and 9 years old who had a stem cell transplant for acute lymphoblastic leukemia, so the T cells may come from the graft donor.

For this clonotype: A much larger clone lies one base from this, so it may be a read error. V usage is TRBV6-6 and J usage is TRBJ2-7; D gene uncertain. The CDR3 is 13 residues long. CDR1 is MNHNY, CDR2 SVGAGI, per germline (reference sequence). The CDR3 loop reads CPSSYSLGPEQYF. CDR3 DNA sequence: TGTCCCAGCAGTTACTCGCTAGGTCCCGAGCAGTACTTC.

This chain joins TRBV4-3 and TRBJ2-7, with 8 bases identical to TRBD1. V was pared by 4 bases and J by 0 bases, with 5 bases of the junction left unmatched. Germline loops: CDR1 LGHNA, CDR2 YSLEER. The CDR3 length is 15 residues. The CDR3 DNA reads TGCGCCAGCAGCCCCTCGGACAGGGCCTCCTACGAGCAGTACTTC. Protein sequence: CASSPSDRASYEQYF.

The CDR3 region has the DNA TGTGCCAGTAGTATAGGCGAGCGGGGGATGAACAATGAGCAGTTCTTC. Translation: CASSIGERGMNNEQFF. The chain joins TRBV19 to TRBJ2-1; 8 bases are shared with TRBD2. Germline-derived CDR1 and CDR2 are LNHDA and SQIVND (reference sequence). This CDR3 has 16 residues. The V segment lost 1 base and the J segment 5 bases; nucleotides outside the gene matches: 7.